The 32 T cell receptor beta chains below all came from one sample that was sequenced in a study. TCRdb passed the 5' RACE reads through MiXCR, listing each CDR3 protein once. The repertoire holds 45,000 to 60,000 distinct CDR3 sequences, with approximately 24% as singletons. Sequencing was carried out using tumor-infiltrating naive CD4+ T cells sorted from the breast tumor. Indicated subset: naive CD4+ T cells, CD4+CD45RA+CD25-. These receptors were taken from a female donor with breast cancer.

To note about this clonotype: The junction differs from germline at one of its ends, possibly a read error. This chain links TRBV6-5 with TRBJ1-1; D unresolved. Per germline, CDR1 MNHEY and CDR2 SVGAGI. The CDR3 covers 14 residues. CDR3 bases: TGTGCCAGCAGACCCGGTACAGTGAACACTGAAGCTCTCTTT. It specifies CASRPGTVNTEALF.

This clonotype was observed a handful of times. This rearrangement joins TRBV5-4 to TRBJ2-3; unclear D gene. The germline CDR1 and CDR2 sequences are SGHNT and YYREEE (reference sequence). This CDR3 comprises 14 residues. Trimming took 4 bases from V and 2 from J, leaving 11 bases between them. The CDR3 sequence: CASSPDPNTDTQYF. Here the CDR3 DNA reads TGTGCCAGCAGCCCCGACCCGAACACAGATACGCAGTATTTT. Complete variable domain (other parts from reference TRBV5-4 and TRBJ2-3): ETGVTQSPTHLIKTRGQQVTLRCSSQSGHNTVSWYQQALGQGPQFIFQYYREEENGRGNFPPRFSGLQFPNYSSELNVNALELDDSALYLCASSPDPNTDTQYFGPGTRLTVL.

In regard to this clonotype: A junction end diverges from the germline sequence, so it may reflect a read error. V usage is TRBV24-1 and J usage is TRBJ1-5; D is unclear. Germline V gene data show CDR1 as KGHDR and CDR2 as SFDVKD. The CDR3 contains 14 residues. The chain's CDR3 is CATTQTTDNQPQHF. DNA of the CDR3: TGTGCAACCACCCAGACTACCGACAATCAGCCCCAGCATTTT.

This clonotype was counted a few times. The rearrangement uses TRBV7-3 and TRBJ2-5; D not certain. The CDR3 is made up of 13 amino acids. The V gene's germline CDR1 is SGHTA and CDR2 FQGTGA. Trimming stripped 1 base from V and 5 bases from J, with 8 bases between. This chain's CDR3 is CASSLSPTETQYF. CDR3 nucleotides: TGTGCCAGCAGCTTAAGTCCGACGGAGACCCAGTACTTC.

This clonotype was detected only a few times. This chain joins TRBV4-1 and TRBJ1-4; 11 positions match TRBD1. The V gene's germline CDR1 is MGHRA and CDR2 YSYEKL. This CDR3 is 18 amino acids long. V was pared by 1 base and J by 6 bases, with 10 bases of the junction left unmatched. The DNA for the CDR3 is TGCGCCAGCAGCCAAGTCCAGGACAGGGGGCGTTCTTATGAAAAACTGTTTTTT. It translates to CASSQVQDRGRSYEKLFF.

The chain uses TRBV6-1 and TRBJ2-1; 13 nucleotides match TRBD2. CDR3 size: 16 residues. Looked up from germline, CDR1 is MNHNS and CDR2 is SASEGT. Unmatched junction bases numbered 6, after V lost 2 bases and J lost 8 bases. DNA for the CDR3: TGTGCCAGCAGTGAAAGGGGACTAGCGGGGAGGGATGAGCAGTTCTTC. Its translation: CASSERGLAGRDEQFF.

This chain uses TRBV10-3 with TRBJ1-5; D is unresolved. Germline V gene sequence: CDR1 ENHRY, CDR2 SYGVKD. This CDR3 region has 16 residues. V shed 0 bases and J shed 4 bases, with 13 bases lying between them. The CDR3 spells CAISESMATANQPQHF. The CDR3 DNA sequence: TGTGCCATCAGTGAGTCGATGGCAACAGCTAATCAGCCCCAGCATTTT.

The V gene is TRBV28, the J gene TRBJ1-6; D gene ambiguous. The ends were cut back, 5 bases at V and 11 bases at J, with 10 bases in the middle. The CDR3 runs to 12 residues. CDR1 is MDHEN, CDR2 SYDVKM, per germline. This chain's CDR3 is CASSQVTAPLHF. In DNA form, the CDR3 reads TGTGCCAGCAGTCAAGTGACGGCACCCCTCCACTTT.

The chain uses TRBV11-2 and TRBJ2-7, with D maybe TRBD2 (5 bases). Germline lookup yields CDR1 SGHAT and CDR2 FQNNGV. This CDR3 has 15 amino acids. Trimming took off 0 bases at V and 0 bases at J, with 9 bases between the two ends. CDR3 in DNA: TGTGCCAGCAGCTTAGAAGCGGAGAGCTCCTACGAGCAGTACTTC. Protein sequence: CASSLEAESSYEQYF. The full variable domain, with the rest looked up from reference TRBV11-2 and TRBJ2-7, is EAGVAQSPRYKIIEKRQSVAFWCNPISGHATLYWYQQILGQGPKLLIQFQNNGVVDDSQLPKDRFSAERLKGVDSTLKIQPAKLEDSAVYLCASSLEAESSYEQYFGPGTRLTVT.

In its sample, this clonotype was seen many times. J is TRBJ2-7 and V is TRBV27, with D maybe TRBD1 (6 bases). CDR1 is MNHEY, CDR2 SMNVEV, per germline (reference sequence). The CDR3 totals 14 residues. V was trimmed by 6 bases and J by 3 bases, leaving 15 bases between them. Here the CDR3 reads CASRRGGGFYEQYF. The CDR3 region has the DNA TGTGCCAGCAGACGAGGGGGTGGGTTCTACGAGCAGTACTTC.

The V gene is TRBV11-2, the J gene TRBJ1-4, with no clear D. CDR1 and CDR2 (germline): SGHAT, FQNNGV. Trimming took off 0 bases at V and 4 bases at J, with 9 bases between the two ends. CDR3 length equals 15 residues. The CDR3 protein is CASSLERELNEKLFF. The CDR3 coding sequence is TGTGCCAGCAGCTTAGAGCGGGAACTTAATGAAAAACTGTTTTTT.

This clonotype has ten or more counts. Here the CDR3 DNA reads TGTGCCAGCAGCTTAGCCGCCTACGAGCAGTACTTC. It codes for CASSLAAYEQYF. This chain links TRBV11-2 with TRBJ2-7, with D hard to call. V lost 1 base and J 2 bases, leaving 3 bases between the germline ends. The CDR3 extends over 12 amino acids. Germline V gene lookup returns CDR1 SGHAT and CDR2 FQNNGV.

This clonotype was seen ten or more times. V is TRBV20-1 and J is TRBJ2-3, with 10 bases aligning to TRBD2. Germline V gene lookup returns CDR1 DFQATT and CDR2 SNEGSKA (reference sequence). The CDR3 sequence is 14 residues long. Trimming removed 4 bases from V and 7 bases from J; junction bases left unmatched: 8. CDR3 nucleotide sequence: TGCAGTGCTATTAGCCTAGCGGGAGTACATACGCAGTATTTT. This gives the protein CSAISLAGVHTQYF.

Only a few counts were recorded for this clonotype. The chain is built from TRBV5-1 and TRBJ1-1, with D perhaps TRBD1 (5 bases). The germline V gene has CDR1 SGHRS and CDR2 YFSETQ. This CDR3 region has 13 residues. V lost 5 bases to trimming and J lost 1 base, with 9 bases between them. CDR3 residues: CASSGRANTEAFF. DNA of the CDR3: TGCGCCAGCAGTGGCAGGGCGAACACTGAAGCTTTCTTT. The full variable domain, its missing parts supplied by reference TRBV5-1 and TRBJ1-1, is KAGVTQTPRYLIKTRGQQVTLSCSPISGHRSVSWYQQTPGQGLQFLFEYFSETQRNKGNFPGRFSGRQFSNSRSEMNVSTLELGDSALYLCASSGRANTEAFFGQGTRLTVV.

The chain couples TRBV11-3 to TRBJ2-2, with 9 bases fitting TRBD1. The CDR3 consists of 15 residues. V shed 5 bases, J shed 1 base, and the junction held 2 bases outside the gene matches. In germline, CDR1 is SGHNT, CDR2 YENEEA. The CDR3 reads CASSKGQGNTGELFF. CDR3 nucleotides: TGTGCCAGCAGCAAGGGACAGGGGAACACCGGGGAGCTGTTTTTT.

This clonotype has more than one count but fewer than ten. The rearrangement links TRBV4-2 to TRBJ2-1, with TRBD2 identical over 7 bases. The CDR3 spans 16 residues. CDR1 and CDR2 from the germline V gene are LGHNA and YNFKEQ. Germline trimming cut 4 bases from V and 3 bases from J; bases unmatched to any gene: 9. The CDR3 nucleotides are TGTGCCAGCAGCCGAACGCCGGGAGGCCACTACAATGAGCAGTTCTTC. Its translation: CASSRTPGGHYNEQFF.

The V and J genes are TRBV15 and TRBJ2-1; the D is unclear. Trimming shortened V by 3 bases and J by 4 bases, and 10 bases separated the two germline ends. Germline V lookup: CDR1 LNHNV, CDR2 YYDKDF (reference sequence). This CDR3 contains 14 residues. CDR3 residues: CATSSGAAYNEQFF. Written as DNA, the CDR3 is TGTGCCACCAGCAGCGGAGCCGCATACAATGAGCAGTTCTTC.

V and J are TRBV20-1 and TRBJ2-3; TRBD2 matches 8 bases. After removal of 3 bases from V and 0 bases from J, the junction contained 8 bases not matched to a gene. The CDR3 totals 16 residues. Germline CDR1 and CDR2: DFQATT and SNEGSKA (reference sequence). Written as DNA, the CDR3 is TGCAGTGCTAGGATTCCCGGGAGGGTGAGCACAGATACGCAGTATTTT. This sequence encodes CSARIPGRVSTDTQYF.

This clonotype occurred a few times. J is TRBJ1-1 and V is TRBV7-9; D gene unclear. Trimming took 1 base from V and 0 from J, leaving 6 bases between them. The CDR3 length is 14 residues. The germline CDR1 and CDR2 sequences are SEHNR and FQNEAQ (reference sequence). As DNA, the CDR3 is TGTGCCAGCAGCTTAGAACACATGAACACTGAAGCTTTCTTT. Its translation is CASSLEHMNTEAFF.

V gene TRBV7-3 combines with J gene TRBJ2-1; 7 nucleotides align to TRBD1. Germline CDR1 reads SGHTA; CDR2 reads FQGTGA. The CDR3 is 15 residues long. J was trimmed by 5 bases and V by 5 bases; bases with no gene match: 9. CDR3 amino acids: CASSPDGQAHNEQFF. As DNA, the CDR3 is TGTGCCAGCAGCCCCGACGGACAGGCCCACAATGAGCAGTTCTTC.

This clonotype has a handful of counts. V gene TRBV20-1 combines with J gene TRBJ2-5; unclear D gene. CDR1 and CDR2 (germline): DFQATT, SNEGSKA (reference sequence). The CDR3 has 12 amino acids. The germline V and J ends were trimmed by 3 bases and 3 bases, with 8 bases remaining between them. The CDR3 here is CSASQKKETQYF. The DNA of the CDR3 is TGCAGTGCTAGCCAGAAAAAAGAGACCCAGTACTTC.

CDR3 residues: CASSLASITGELFF. CDR3 bases: TGTGCCAGCAGCTTGGCCTCAATTACCGGGGAGCTGTTTTTT. The chain uses TRBV5-6 and TRBJ2-2; D unresolved. The V end lost 0 bases, the J end lost 5 bases, and 8 bases lay between the germline ends. The CDR3 runs to 14 residues. CDR1 is SGHDT and CDR2 is YYEEEE in the germline V gene. Variable domain in full (rest from reference TRBV5-6 and TRBJ2-2): DAGVTQSPTHLIKTRGQQVTLRCSPKSGHDTVSWYQQALGQGPQFIFQYYEEEERQRGNFPDRFSGHQFPNYSSELNVNALLLGDSALYLCASSLASITGELFFGEGSRLTVL.

The V call is TRBV7-9, the J call TRBJ2-3; 8 bases match TRBD2. CDR1 SEHNR and CDR2 FQNEAQ come from the germline V gene (reference sequence). V shed 8 bases and J 0 bases; nucleotides not matched to a gene: 10. The CDR3 loop spans 16 amino acids. This CDR3 is CASPKAGGSSTDTQYF. DNA of the CDR3: TGTGCCAGCCCGAAGGCGGGGGGCTCCAGCACAGATACGCAGTATTTT.

This clonotype was found a few times. The chain carries TRBV12-3 or TRBV12-4 and TRBJ2-3; D call uncertain. Trimming removed 6 bases at V and 3 bases at J, with 7 bases between. This CDR3 has 12 residues. CDR3 bases: TGTGCCAGCAGCCGTGAAACAGATACGCAGTATTTT. Encoded protein: CASSRETDTQYF.

The chain couples TRBV12-3 or TRBV12-4 to TRBJ1-2, with D perhaps TRBD1 (6 bases). The V end lost 5 bases, the J end lost 8 bases, and 18 bases lay between the germline ends. The CDR3 length is 14 residues. CDR3 in amino acids: CASSPPGGVWGYTF. The CDR3 coding sequence is TGTGCCAGCAGTCCCCCCGGGGGCGTTTGGGGCTACACCTTC.

The V and J genes are TRBV27 and TRBJ1-1; 11 nucleotides match TRBD1. CDR1 and CDR2 from the germline V gene are MNHEY and SMNVEV (reference sequence). This CDR3 contains 19 residues. Trimming at V came to 0 bases and at J to 0 bases, leaving 9 bases not matched to a gene. In DNA, the CDR3 is TGTGCCAGCAGTTTATCGTGGACAGGGGGCCAAGGGATGAACACTGAAGCTTTCTTT. This encodes CASSLSWTGGQGMNTEAFF.

V is TRBV2 and J is TRBJ1-1; D unclear. The CDR3 runs 12 residues. Germline V lookup: CDR1 SNHLY, CDR2 FYNNEI. Between the trimmed V and J ends, which lost 6 bases and 1 base, there was a span of 6 bases. The DNA for the CDR3 is TGTGCCAGCAGGGTGGGGAACACTGAAGCTTTCTTT. Residues: CASRVGNTEAFF.

This chain uses TRBV20-1 with TRBJ2-3, with no clear D. The CDR3 totals 12 residues. Germline V gene lookup returns CDR1 DFQATT and CDR2 SNEGSKA (reference sequence). V was pared by 3 bases and J by 4 bases, with 8 bases between. In nucleotides, the CDR3 is TGCAGTGCTAGTGTCGGTGCAGATACGCAGTATTTT. Translating gives CSASVGADTQYF.

The CDR3 here is CASSPTGTGGYGYTF. DNA for the CDR3: TGCGCCAGCAGCCCCACTGGGACAGGAGGCTATGGCTACACCTTC. The chain combines TRBV4-3 with TRBJ1-2; 8 nucleotides match TRBD1. The germline V gene encodes CDR1 LGHNA and CDR2 YSLEER. The V gene end was trimmed by 4 bases and the J gene end by 4 bases; junction bases not matched to a gene: 8. The CDR3 loop spans 15 amino acids.

This clonotype has a handful of counts. V and J are TRBV6-5 and TRBJ1-2, with 10 bases identical to TRBD1. The CDR3 sequence is 14 residues long. With 6 bases clipped from V and 6 bases from J, the junction kept 7 bases outside the gene matches. CDR1 is MNHEY, CDR2 SVGAGI, per germline. The CDR3 DNA sequence: TGTGCCAGCAGCCCGGACAGGGGGGGAAATGGCTACACCTTC. Amino acid sequence: CASSPDRGGNGYTF.

Turning to this clonotype: This CDR3 fails to terminate in the conserved phenylalanine or tryptophan, so it likely reflects a read error. V and J are TRBV4-2 and TRBJ2-2; 8 bases line up with TRBD1. Germline V gene data show CDR1 as LGHNA and CDR2 as YNFKEQ. The CDR3 covers 17 residues. Unmatched junction bases numbered 10, after V lost 0 bases and J lost 7 bases. The CDR3 nucleotides read TGTGCCAGCAGCCAAGAAGGGAGTCAGGGGGCGGACGGGGAGCTGTTTTTA. Residues: CASSQEGSQGADGELFL.

There are a few counts of this clonotype. This chain joins TRBV5-6 and TRBJ2-3; TRBD2 is a possible D gene (5 bases). V lost 2 bases, J lost 2 bases, and 9 bases lay in between. Germline V CDR1 and CDR2: SGHDT, YYEEEE. CDR3 length: 14 residues. CDR3 nucleotides: TGTGCCAGCAGCTTAGGACTGATCACAGATACGCAGTATTTT. This encodes CASSLGLITDTQYF. Full variable domain (rest looked up from reference TRBV5-6 and TRBJ2-3): DAGVTQSPTHLIKTRGQQVTLRCSPKSGHDTVSWYQQALGQGPQFIFQYYEEEERQRGNFPDRFSGHQFPNYSSELNVNALLLGDSALYLCASSLGLITDTQYFGPGTRLTVL.